These T cell receptor beta chains were read from a single sample in a study of neurological immune-mediated disorders. TCRdb reprocessed the 5' RACE reads with MiXCR, giving one entry per CDR3 protein. The data hold about 19,000 distinct CDR3 sequences, with around 2.5% observed a single time. The source material was PBMCs. The source is a woman aged 18-35 years with multiple sclerosis. Both conserved end residues are part of each CDR3. The D gene is left open where the match is weak. Size tells how often a clone was seen (once, few, many) or the class of an expanded clone, and some rows leave it out.

J,V,size,D,CDR3,DNA
TRBJ2-1,TRBV28,many,NA,CASSFLRGAGNEQFF,TGTGCCAGCAGTTTCCTCCGGGGGGCAGGAAATGAGCAGTTCTTC
TRBJ1-1,TRBV5-1,many,NA,CASSLGISPNTEAFF,TGCGCCAGCAGCTTAGGGATTTCTCCGAACACTGAAGCTTTCTTT
TRBJ2-3,TRBV6-6,many,NA,CASSFRRQGTDTQYF,TGTGCCAGCAGTTTTCGTCGACAGGGCACAGATACGCAGTATTTT
TRBJ2-5,TRBV20-1,medium-sized,TRBD2,CSARMAGGPYQETQYF,TGCAGTGCTAGAATGGCGGGAGGACCGTACCAAGAGACCCAGTACTTC
TRBJ1-4,TRBV5-6,NA,TRBD1,CASSLRTGTGEKLFF,TGTGCCAGCAGCCTCCGGACAGGTACCGGTGAAAAACTGTTTTTT
TRBJ2-6,TRBV5-1,many,TRBD1,CASSSQGAAGANVLTF,TGCGCCAGCAGCTCGCAGGGGGCAGCTGGGGCCAACGTCCTGACTTTC
TRBJ1-2,TRBV28,few,NA,CASSLEQRGYTF,TGTGCCAGCAGTTTGGAGCAGAGGGGCTACACCTTC
TRBJ2-2,TRBV7-9,many,NA,CASKIGPVAGELFF,TGTGCCAGCAAAATTGGCCCCGTGGCCGGGGAGCTGTTTTTT
TRBJ2-1,TRBV5-1,many,TRBD2,CASIPTSGSGEQFF,TGCGCCAGCATCCCGACTAGCGGGAGTGGTGAGCAGTTCTTC
TRBJ1-2,TRBV6-5,NA,NA,CATHPGGNYGYTF,TGTGCCACCCATCCTGGGGGAAACTATGGCTACACCTTC
TRBJ2-5,TRBV20-1,many,TRBD1,CSGALGQVQETQYF,TGCAGTGGGGCTTTGGGACAGGTCCAAGAGACCCAGTACTTC
TRBJ1-2,TRBV20-1,few,NA,CSASTGDYGYTF,TGCAGTGCTAGTACGGGGGACTATGGCTACACCTTC
TRBJ2-1,TRBV20-1,medium-sized,NA,CSALGRSEQFF,TGCAGTGCTCTAGGCAGGAGTGAGCAGTTCTTC
TRBJ2-7,TRBV5-1,many,NA,CASSLRESEQYF,TGCGCCAGCAGCTTACGGGAATCTGAGCAGTACTTC
TRBJ1-2,TRBV12-3/TRBV12-4,medium-sized,NA,CASSDPGDGYTF,TGTGCCAGCAGTGATCCAGGGGATGGCTACACCTTC
TRBJ2-5,TRBV7-2,NA,TRBD2,CASSLVVSGLAGVSETQYF,TGTGCCAGCAGCTTAGTTGTGTCAGGACTAGCGGGAGTCTCTGAGACCCAGTACTTC
TRBJ1-1,TRBV24-1,many,NA,CATSVGGSNTEAFF,TGTGCCACCAGTGTCGGGGGCAGTAACACTGAAGCTTTCTTT
TRBJ2-1,TRBV20-1,many,TRBD2,CSAEPSGVAYNEQFF,TGCAGTGCGGAACCTAGCGGTGTAGCCTACAATGAGCAGTTCTTC